This T cell receptor (beta chain) was identified in a study of identical twins. General study results and limits: The models gave estimates that fell short of the out-of-frame TCR alpha sharing seen in monozygotic twins. Cord blood beta clonotypes present at high abundance carried fewer insertions; no such pattern appeared in memory repertoires.

TCRdb used MiXCR to reprocess the 5' RACE reads, holding one entry per CDR3 protein. The sample yields roughly 260,000 distinct CDR3 sequences, 6% to 8.5% seen once. This clonotype was observed many times. Its antigen is not identified. The donor group consisted entirely of healthy Caucasians. Germline V gene sequence: CDR1 MNHNS, CDR2 SASEGT. Trimming cost V 6 bases and J 2 bases; bases outside gene matches: 7. This CDR3 comprises 15 residues. The same data also went into a second study, on yellow fever vaccine responses in identical twins. That source notes: In identical twins, vaccine T cell responses appeared partly shared and partly individual.

Sequenced: CD8+ T cells sorted from blood. This sequence originates from a woman between 18 and 29 years old in good health. This chain connects TRBV6-1 to TRBJ2-5, with 9 bases lining up with TRBD2. The CDR3 nucleotides read TGTGCCAGCAGCCTATATAGCGGGAGTCAAGAGACCCAGTACTTC. As protein: CASSLYSGSQETQYF.